Shown below are 27 T cell receptor beta chains from a single sample sequenced in a study of blood T cell repertoires in COVID-19. TCRdb's copy holds only in-frame clones and misses some; the assay was immunoSEQ multiplex PCR. The sample has roughly 180,000 clones, around 74% seen once; the top ten hold around 8.1%. The sample was peripheral blood. Receptors originate from an older woman with COVID-19, enrolled during active disease.

V usage is TRBV19 and J usage is TRBJ2-1; 12 bases agree with TRBD1. This CDR3 has 15 amino acids. The ends lost 2 bases at V and 8 bases at J; junction bases unmatched: 4. Germline CDR1 reads LNHDA; CDR2 reads SQIVND (reference sequence). The CDR3 loop reads CASSIMGQGAHEQFF. Here the CDR3 DNA reads TGTGCCAGTAGTATAATGGGACAGGGGGCCCATGAGCAGTTCTTC.

The V call is TRBV4-3, the J call TRBJ2-7; 9 bases are a match to TRBD2. Per the germline V gene, CDR1 is LGHNA and CDR2 is YSLEER. This CDR3 has 16 residues. V dropped 2 bases and J dropped 4; count of bases not matched to a gene: 9. The DNA for the CDR3 is TGCGCCAGCAGCCAAACTACTGGAGCGGGAGGTTACGAGCAGTACTTC. Translating it yields CASSQTTGAGGYEQYF.

About this clone: This CDR3 is also generated by other DNA sequences in the sample. The chain links TRBV6-6 to TRBJ1-1, with D maybe TRBD1 (6 bases). This CDR3 spans 14 amino acids. The V end lost 2 bases, the J end lost 5 bases, and 12 bases lay between the germline ends. In germline, CDR1 is MNHNY, CDR2 SVGAGI (reference sequence). CDR3: CASSYDRGGTEAFF. The CDR3 DNA reads as TGTGCCAGCAGTTACGATAGGGGGGGGACTGAAGCTTTCTTT.

This chain uses TRBV9 with TRBJ1-3, with a possible D match to TRBD1 (6 bases). CDR1 is SGDLS, CDR2 YYNGEE, per germline. The CDR3 spans 17 residues. V was clipped by 0 bases and J by 0 bases, with 13 bases between them. The CDR3 DNA is TGTGCCAGCAGCGTAGTGGACAGTTCCGTCTCTGGAAACACCATATATTTT. It encodes CASSVVDSSVSGNTIYF.

The V gene is TRBV5-6, the J gene TRBJ1-6; D is perhaps TRBD1 (5 bases). The CDR3 contains 14 residues. The germline CDR1 and CDR2 sequences are SGHDT and YYEEEE. Trimming cost V 2 bases and J 10 bases, with 13 bases left between them. CDR3 bases: TGTGCCAGCAGCTTAGGAGGGGTGGTCTCACCCCTCCACTTT. This encodes CASSLGGVVSPLHF.

The table lists this clone with a count of one. V usage is TRBV29-1 and J usage is TRBJ1-1; D unclear. The length of the CDR3 is 14 residues. CDR1 and CDR2 from the germline V gene are SQVTM and ANQGSEA. V gave up 7 bases and J gave up 4 bases, with 19 bases separating them. CDR3 coding DNA: TGCAGCGCGTCGTCGCGAGGGATAGGCACTGAAGCTTTCTTT. It encodes CSASSRGIGTEAFF.

V is TRBV18 and J is TRBJ2-4, with unresolved D. CDR1 KGHSH and CDR2 LQKENI come from the germline V gene. V lost 3 bases to trimming and J lost 0 bases, with 6 bases between them. The CDR3 spans 14 residues. The CDR3 DNA reads as TGTGCCAGCTCACCTGACTTAGCCAAAAACATTCAGTACTTC. Protein: CASSPDLAKNIQYF.

The chain combines TRBV18 with TRBJ2-7; 7 bases line up with TRBD1. V lost 5 bases to trimming and J lost 2 bases; unmatched junction nucleotides: 6. CDR3 length: 14 amino acids. Germline assignment: CDR1 KGHSH and CDR2 LQKENI. The CDR3 reads CASSDRATPYEQYV. CDR3 bases: TGTGCCAGCTCAGACAGGGCAACCCCCTACGAGCAGTACGTC.

The gene calls are TRBV2 and TRBJ2-5; TRBD1 is a possible D gene (6 bases). V was shortened by 8 bases and J by 4 bases, with 14 bases between the two germline ends. Germline-derived CDR1 and CDR2 are SNHLY and FYNNEI. CDR3 length equals 13 residues. CDR3 coding DNA: TGTGCCAGCTATTGGGGGCCCGGAGAGACCCAGTACTTC. It is translated as CASYWGPGETQYF.

In DNA form, the CDR3 reads TGTGCCAGCAGCTCGGGACTAGGGCGGTCCGGGGAGCTGTTTTTT. As protein: CASSSGLGRSGELFF. The chain is built from TRBV7-9 and TRBJ2-2; 8 nucleotides align to TRBD2. This CDR3 comprises 15 residues. CDR1 and CDR2 from the germline V gene are SEHNR and FQNEAQ (reference sequence). After removal of 4 bases from V and 6 bases from J, the junction contained 7 bases not matched to a gene.

J is TRBJ1-2 and V is TRBV7-9; 8 positions agree with TRBD1. This CDR3 spans 12 amino acids. Germline V gene lookup returns CDR1 SEHNR and CDR2 FQNEAQ (reference sequence). V lost 6 bases, J lost 9 bases, and 6 bases stayed unmatched. The CDR3 loop is CASSYGQGRYTF. In DNA form, the CDR3 reads TGTGCCAGCAGTTACGGACAGGGACGCTACACCTTC.

The CDR3 reads CASSEWDSGAGNTIYF. The CDR3 DNA reads as TGTGCCAGCAGCGAGTGGGACAGTGGGGCTGGAAACACCATATATTTT. This rearrangement joins TRBV9 to TRBJ1-3; 7 bases line up with TRBD1. This CDR3 contains 16 residues. Germline V gene lookup returns CDR1 SGDLS and CDR2 YYNGEE. V shed 3 bases and J 2 bases; nucleotides not matched to a gene: 8.

V and J are TRBV10-3 and TRBJ1-6, with D possibly TRBD1 on 5 matching bases. CDR3 length equals 16 residues. Germline V gives CDR1 ENHRY, CDR2 SYGVKD. V shed 2 bases and J shed 9 bases, with 17 bases lying between them. CDR3 sequence: CAISEGALGNGSPLHF. In nucleotides, the CDR3 is TGTGCCATCAGTGAGGGGGCGCTGGGGAATGGTTCACCCCTCCACTTT.

The V call is TRBV28, the J call TRBJ1-6; D is possibly TRBD1 (6 bases). V lost 5 bases and J 2 bases, leaving 13 bases between the germline ends. The length of the CDR3 is 16 residues. CDR1 MDHEN and CDR2 SYDVKM come from the germline V gene. The CDR3 DNA reads TGTGCCAGCAGTCTAAAAGGGGGGGCCTATAATTCACCCCTCCACTTT. Translation gives CASSLKGGAYNSPLHF.

This chain connects TRBV29-1 to TRBJ1-2; perhaps TRBD1 as D (6 bases). CDR1 and CDR2 (germline): SQVTM, ANQGSEA. V lost 4 bases and J 5 bases, leaving 20 bases between the germline ends. The CDR3 loop spans 15 amino acids. DNA for the CDR3: TGCAGCGTTGCATCTACAGGGTTGGGTTCATATGGCTACACCTTC. As protein: CSVASTGLGSYGYTF. Combining the CDR3 with reference TRBV29-1 and TRBJ1-2 gives the whole variable domain SAVISQKPSRDICQRGTSLTIQCQVDSQVTMMFWYRQQPGQSLTLIATANQGSEATYESGFVIDKFPISRPNLTFSTLTVSNMSPEDSSIYLCSVASTGLGSYGYTFGSGTRLTVV.

In this sample, this clone turned up many times. The chain combines TRBV5-1 with TRBJ1-1; 10 positions agree with TRBD1. With V trimmed by 6 bases and J by 1 base, 3 bases remained unmatched. This CDR3 region has 14 residues. CDR1 and CDR2 (germline): SGHRS, YFSETQ. CDR3 coding DNA: TGCGCCAGCACTTGGACAGGGGGGAACACTGAAGCTTTCTTT. Protein: CASTWTGGNTEAFF.

The V call is TRBV19, the J call TRBJ2-7; 8 nucleotides align to TRBD1. The CDR3 covers 14 residues. V lost 6 bases, J lost 2 bases, and 6 bases stayed unmatched. Germline CDR1 and CDR2: LNHDA and SQIVND (reference sequence). CDR3 DNA: TGTGCCAGTAGCAGAGGACAGGGACCCTACGAGCAGTACGTC. Its protein product is CASSRGQGPYEQYV.

A single count supports this clone. V and J are TRBV5-8 and TRBJ2-1; no clear D. Between the trimmed V and J ends, which lost 4 bases and 4 bases, there was a span of 12 bases. Germline V gene data show CDR1 as SGHTS and CDR2 as YDEGEE. This CDR3 is 14 amino acids long. The CDR3 protein is CASSHSRRYNEQFF. CDR3 in DNA: TGTGCCAGCAGCCACAGCCGACGATACAATGAGCAGTTCTTC.

The CDR3 DNA follows: TGCGCCAGCAGCCCTGACAACACCATAGCCAAAAACATTCAGTACTTC. Its protein is CASSPDNTIAKNIQYF. The chain combines TRBV5-1 with TRBJ2-4; D unresolved. The CDR3 sequence is 16 residues long. V was pared by 4 bases and J by 0 bases, with 14 bases between. CDR1 and CDR2 (germline): SGHRS, YFSETQ.

V usage is TRBV9 and J usage is TRBJ1-6; the match to TRBD1 covers 7 bases. Germline CDR1 and CDR2: SGDLS and YYNGEE. The junction had 6 bases not matched to a gene; V was cut back by 2 bases and J by 7 bases. This CDR3 contains 15 residues. The CDR3 DNA reads as TGTGCCAGCAGCGTTAGGACAGGCTCCAATTCACCCCTCCACTTT. It translates to CASSVRTGSNSPLHF.

This clone was seen a few times. This rearrangement joins TRBV18 to TRBJ1-2, with unresolved D. CDR1 is KGHSH, CDR2 LQKENI, per germline. The CDR3 has 13 amino acids. Trimming removed 2 bases at V and 4 bases at J, with 8 bases between. Written as DNA, the CDR3 is TGTGCCAGCTCACCAGTAGACATCTATGGCTACACCTTC. It yields the protein CASSPVDIYGYTF.

This sequence joins TRBV13 and TRBJ2-1; D gene uncertain. Trimming pared 1 base from V and 8 bases from J, leaving 12 bases between. This CDR3 contains 14 residues. The germline V gene encodes CDR1 PRHDT and CDR2 FYEKMQ (reference sequence). The CDR3 bases are TGTGCCAGCAGCTTAGTCACCCGGGTGGATGAGCAGTTCTTC. Translation gives CASSLVTRVDEQFF.

This chain connects TRBV5-1 to TRBJ2-7; 16 bases line up with TRBD2. The CDR3 contains 17 residues. Germline CDR1 is SGHRS and CDR2 is YFSETQ. With V trimmed by 4 bases and J by 5 bases, 9 bases remained unmatched. The CDR3 spells CASSQGLAGGPVHEQYF. In DNA, the CDR3 is TGCGCCAGCAGCCAGGGACTAGCGGGAGGGCCGGTCCACGAGCAGTACTTC.

The V and J genes are TRBV10-3 and TRBJ2-3; weak D call: TRBD1 (5 bases). The V and J ends lost 8 bases and 5 bases respectively, with 14 bases between them. The germline gives CDR1 ENHRY, CDR2 SYGVKD. The CDR3 has 13 amino acids. CDR3 in amino acids: CAISLGAKDTQYF. CDR3 nucleotide sequence: TGTGCCATCTCACTTGGGGCAAAAGATACGCAGTATTTT.

The CDR3 protein is CASRRTGGNEQFF. The CDR3 DNA reads as TGTGCCAGCAGGAGGACAGGGGGCAATGAGCAGTTCTTC. The chain employs TRBV25-1 and TRBJ2-1; 10 bases line up with TRBD1. V shed 6 bases and J 6 bases; nucleotides not matched to a gene: 2. Germline CDR1 is MGHDK and CDR2 is SYGVNS. CDR3 length: 13 amino acids.

This clone was seen just once. The rearrangement uses TRBV18 and TRBJ1-1, with D hard to call. The germline V gene encodes CDR1 KGHSH and CDR2 LQKENI. CDR3 length: 11 residues. V lost 5 bases and J 3 bases, leaving 4 bases between the germline ends. CDR3 coding DNA: TGTGCCAGCTCAGGGCACACTGAAGCTTTCTTT. It encodes CASSGHTEAFF.

V is TRBV11-1 and J is TRBJ2-5; D call uncertain. V lost 5 bases to trimming and J lost 2 bases, with 12 bases between them. This CDR3 has 14 amino acids. Germline V CDR1 and CDR2: SGHAT, FQDESV (reference sequence). The CDR3 here is CASSQRSPQETQYF. In nucleotides, the CDR3 is TGTGCCAGCAGCCAAAGGAGCCCTCAAGAGACCCAGTACTTC.